Listed here is a single T cell receptor (beta chain). There are many counts of this clonotype. The antigen it recognizes is unknown. Within one base of it there is no much larger clone, and no base qualities were kept. This record comes from a study of molecular identifiers for immune sequencing clone quantification (dated by TCRdb to between 2017 and 2018). Background on the whole study: For a replicate experiment, RNA from 20,000 or 100,000 naive CD8 T cells was divided into five aliquots, of which four were sequenced. This methods study used CD8 T cells to benchmark TCR RNA copy counting and molecular-identifier clustering-based TCR repertoire sequencing (MIDCIRS). On the study overall, not on this receptor specifically: Highly expanded clone sizes could be underestimated if identical TCR molecules share a barcode. In CMV-specific effector cells, clones with more than 20 RNA copies accounted for over 99% of molecules, whereas in naive cells such clones accounted for under 1%. The naive libraries included spiked-in Jurkat TCR RNA (roughly ten copies' worth), and this Jurkat TCR RNA is not part of the donor repertoire. Without barcode sub-clustering, chimeric consensus sequences inflated TCR diversity; chimeras reached as high as 47%. About 3 recovered TCR RNA copies per cell were obtained by modeling, versus about 9 by digital PCR, implying a capture efficiency of about 30%. Spiked-in Jurkat TCR RNA equivalent to a single cell was reported to be detectable even among approximately 900,000 naive CD8 T cells.

Library prep was done by PCR. The sequencer listed for this sample is NextSeq 500. Bulk TCR libraries were made following a previously described method, with the TCR primers given in Table S5. The Qiagen AllPrep DNA/RNA kit was used to purify total RNA. Before analysis, reads from multiple sequencing runs of the same library were pooled. In the original analysis: Only reads with exact TCR constant sequence were kept, trimmed to 150 nt, and grouped by their 12-nt molecular barcodes. Reads inside each barcode group were sub-clustered using a 15% Levenshtein threshold, and a quality-weighted consensus sequence was constructed for each RNA molecule. Non-functional sequences were discarded, and so were lower-count sequences lying one edit away from another sequence. On the basis of fitting two negative binomial distributions, barcode sub-clusters with fewer than 20% of the maximum read count were discarded. TCRdb's own reprocessing of the public reads used fastp at Q25 and MiXCR and kept productive beta chains. Identical CDR3 proteins give one entry, which carries the most common genes and DNA. None of the V and J calls come from the authors' own analysis; TCRdb made them. This sample holds about 630,000 distinct CDR3 sequences; around 25% were observed only once. Jointly, the top ten make up 0.7% to 0.95% of the sample.

CDR1 and CDR2, per the germline V gene, are SQVTM and ANQGSEA. The CDR3 measures 14 amino acids from cysteine to phenylalanine. CDR3 DNA only is kept here, 42 bases in frame from base 1. V loses 4 bases at its end and J loses 4 bases; junction bases beyond the gene matches: 9. Libraries of naive CD8 T cells were built from anywhere between about 20,000 and 1,000,000 sorted cells, with 10%, 30% or 50% of the purified RNA used. Naive CD8 T cells were FACS-sorted as CD8+CD4-CCR7+CD45RA+ on a BD FACSAria II into RLT Plus buffer. To test detection sensitivity, Jurkat RNA equivalent to more than 9 TCR copies was spiked into samples of roughly 18,000-1,000,000 naive CD8 T cells. Enrichment of CD8 T cells was performed with RosetteSep CD8+ T Cell Enrichment Cocktail and Ficoll-Paque, after which ACK red cell lysis was carried out.

The sequence was obtained from a human donor in good health. Some libraries in this study had Jurkat cell RNA spiked in. The chain is encoded by TRBV29-1 joined to TRBJ1-2, with TRBD1 identical over 7 junction bases. Sequenced: naive CD8+ T cells from blood, with Jurkat cell RNA spiked in. The sample's cell subset or site label, in plain terms: FACS-sorted CD8+CD4-CCR7+CD45RA+ naive T cells. CDR3 loop: CSVAETGTAYGYTF. The sequenced DNA is TGCAGCGTTGCTGAAACCGGGACAGCCTATGGCTACACCTTC.